This entry concerns a single T cell receptor (beta chain). This record belongs to a study of blood T cell repertoires in COVID-19. The data were produced by immunoSEQ multiplex PCR, yet TCRdb's version contains in-frame clones alone and is incomplete. The data hold around 120,000 clones, with 85% observed a single time. The CDR3 totals 11 residues. From germline, CDR1 is SQVTM and CDR2 ANQGSEA. The V end was cut by 6 bases, the J end by 5 bases, with 10 bases between. This receptor was taken from a man at least 80 years old with acute or convalescent COVID-19. The specimen was peripheral blood. The V and J genes are TRBV29-1 and TRBJ1-1; D unclear. CDR3 residues: CSVVQTTEAFF. The DNA for the CDR3 is TGCAGCGTCGTTCAGACTACTGAAGCTTTCTTT.